This T cell receptor beta chain comes out of a study of T cells in Graves' hyperthyroidism and ophthalmopathy. Whole-study findings and limits: Among clonotypes expanded in thyroid above 0.001, most were also found in blood.

CDR1 and CDR2 (germline): GTSNPN, SVGIG (reference sequence). This CDR3 region has 14 residues. The V gene end was trimmed by 0 bases and the J gene end by 7 bases; junction bases not matched to a gene: 9. Amplification yielded TCR beta CDR3 regions, with RNA transcripts as the source. A first-round RT-PCR of the TCR CDR3 used the HTBI primer set. TCRdb passed the multiplex PCR reads through MiXCR, listing each CDR3 protein once. The sample shows fewer than 350,000 distinct CDR3 sequences, roughly a fifth of them seen only once. To note about this clonotype: What it binds is unknown.

Fresh 10 ml peripheral blood yielded PBMCs. Material: blood. This sequence joins TRBV30 and TRBJ2-7, with 7 bases that match TRBD2. The source is a man aged 45-65 years with Graves' ophthalmopathy. CDR3 loop: CAWSVGGLVGEQYF. DNA for the CDR3: TGTGCCTGGAGTGTTGGTGGACTAGTCGGTGAGCAGTACTTC.